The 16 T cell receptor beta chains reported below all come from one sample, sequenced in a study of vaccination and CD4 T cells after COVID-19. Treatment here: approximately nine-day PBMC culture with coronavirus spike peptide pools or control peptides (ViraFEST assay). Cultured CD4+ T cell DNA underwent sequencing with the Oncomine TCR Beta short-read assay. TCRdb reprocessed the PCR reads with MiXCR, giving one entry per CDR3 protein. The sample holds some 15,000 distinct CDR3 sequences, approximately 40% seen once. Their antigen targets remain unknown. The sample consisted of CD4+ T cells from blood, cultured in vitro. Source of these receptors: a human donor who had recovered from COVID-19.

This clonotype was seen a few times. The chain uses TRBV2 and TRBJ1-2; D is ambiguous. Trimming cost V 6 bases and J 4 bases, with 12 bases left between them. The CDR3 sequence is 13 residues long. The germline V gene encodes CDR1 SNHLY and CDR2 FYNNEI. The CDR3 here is CASREGSIYGYTF. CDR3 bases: TGTGCCAGCAGAGAGGGATCCATCTATGGCTACACCTTC.

CDR3 protein: CASSVGYGYTF. CDR3 nucleotide sequence: TGTGCCAGCAGCGTTGGATATGGCTACACCTTC. The genes are TRBV9 and TRBJ1-2; D is unresolved. V was cut by 2 bases and J by 5 bases, with 4 bases left in between. In germline, CDR1 is SGDLS, CDR2 YYNGEE. CDR3 size: 11 residues.

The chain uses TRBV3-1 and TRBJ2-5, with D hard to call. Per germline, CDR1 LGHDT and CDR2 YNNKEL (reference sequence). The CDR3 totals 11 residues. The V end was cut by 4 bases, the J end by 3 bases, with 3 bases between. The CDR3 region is CASSLEETQYF. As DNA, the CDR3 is TGTGCCAGCAGCCTAGAAGAGACCCAGTACTTC.

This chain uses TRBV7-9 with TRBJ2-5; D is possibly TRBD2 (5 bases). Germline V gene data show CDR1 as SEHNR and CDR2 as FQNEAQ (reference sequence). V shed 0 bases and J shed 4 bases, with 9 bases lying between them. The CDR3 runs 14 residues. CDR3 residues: CASSLAGVGETQYF. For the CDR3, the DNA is TGTGCCAGCAGCTTAGCGGGAGTAGGAGAGACCCAGTACTTC.

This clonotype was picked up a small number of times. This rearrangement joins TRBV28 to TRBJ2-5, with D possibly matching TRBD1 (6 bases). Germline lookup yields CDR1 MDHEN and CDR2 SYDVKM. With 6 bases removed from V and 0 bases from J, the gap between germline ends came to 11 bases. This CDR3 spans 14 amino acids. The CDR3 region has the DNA TGTGCCAGCAGGGACAGTATGTACCAAGAGACCCAGTACTTC. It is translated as CASRDSMYQETQYF.

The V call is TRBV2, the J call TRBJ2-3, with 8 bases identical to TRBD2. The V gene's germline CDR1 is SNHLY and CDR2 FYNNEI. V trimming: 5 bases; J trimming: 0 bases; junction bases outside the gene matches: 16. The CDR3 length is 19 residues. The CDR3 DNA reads TGTGCCAGCAGTCCTAGACTGGGCCATAGCGGGAAGAGCACAGATACGCAGTATTTT. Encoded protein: CASSPRLGHSGKSTDTQYF.

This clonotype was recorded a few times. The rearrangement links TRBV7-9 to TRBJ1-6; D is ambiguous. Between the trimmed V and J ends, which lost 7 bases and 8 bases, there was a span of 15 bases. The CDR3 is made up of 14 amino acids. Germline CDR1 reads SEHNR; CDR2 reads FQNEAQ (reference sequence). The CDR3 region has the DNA TGTGCCAGCACCCCCGAGGGTATTGATTCACCCCTCCACTTT. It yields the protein CASTPEGIDSPLHF.

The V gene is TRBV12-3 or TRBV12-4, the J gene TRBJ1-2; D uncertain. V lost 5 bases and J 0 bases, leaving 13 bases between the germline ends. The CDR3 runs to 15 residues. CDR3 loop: CASSPTGKPNYGYTF. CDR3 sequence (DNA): TGTGCCAGCAGTCCCACCGGGAAACCTAACTATGGCTACACCTTC.

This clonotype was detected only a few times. DNA for the CDR3: TGTGCCAGCAGCTCACGGGGAGGTGACGAGCAGTACTTC. Translated: CASSSRGGDEQYF. The genes are TRBV7-2 and TRBJ2-7, with a weak D call TRBD2 (6 bases). CDR3 length equals 13 residues. The germline V gene encodes CDR1 SGHTA and CDR2 FQGNSA. V lost 4 bases and J lost 5, with 12 bases in between.

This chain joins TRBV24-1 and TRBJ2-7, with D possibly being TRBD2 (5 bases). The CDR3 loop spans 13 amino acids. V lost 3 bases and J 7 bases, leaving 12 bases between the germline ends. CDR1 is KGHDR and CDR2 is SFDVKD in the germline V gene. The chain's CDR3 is CATSDPGVKEQYF. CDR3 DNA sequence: TGTGCCACCAGTGATCCCGGGGTTAAGGAGCAGTACTTC.

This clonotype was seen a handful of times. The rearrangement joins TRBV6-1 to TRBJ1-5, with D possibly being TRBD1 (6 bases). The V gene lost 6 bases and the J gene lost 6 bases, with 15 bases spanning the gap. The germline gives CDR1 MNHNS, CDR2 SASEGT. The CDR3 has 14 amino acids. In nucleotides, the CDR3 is TGTGCCAGCAGGCGCACCGGGGGGCGTCAGCCCCAGCATTTT. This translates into CASRRTGGRQPQHF.

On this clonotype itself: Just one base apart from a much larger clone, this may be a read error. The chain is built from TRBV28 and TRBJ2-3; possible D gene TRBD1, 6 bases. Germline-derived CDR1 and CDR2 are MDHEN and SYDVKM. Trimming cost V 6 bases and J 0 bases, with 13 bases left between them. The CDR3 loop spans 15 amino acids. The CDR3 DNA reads TGTGCCAGCAGCACCGGGACAAGAAGCACAGATACGCAGTATTTT. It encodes CASSTGTRSTDTQYF.

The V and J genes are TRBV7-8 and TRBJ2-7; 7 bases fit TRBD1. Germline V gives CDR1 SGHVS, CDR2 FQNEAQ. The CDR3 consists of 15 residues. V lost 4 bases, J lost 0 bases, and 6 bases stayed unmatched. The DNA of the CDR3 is TGTGCCAGCAGCTCGAGGACAGGATCCTCCTACGAGCAGTACTTC. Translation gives CASSSRTGSSYEQYF. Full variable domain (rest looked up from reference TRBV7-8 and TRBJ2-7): GAGVSQSPRYKVAKRGQDVALRCDPISGHVSLFWYQQALGQGPEFLTYFQNEAQLDKSGLPSDRFFAERPEGSVSTLKIQRTQQEDSAVYLCASSSRTGSSYEQYFGPGTRLTVT.

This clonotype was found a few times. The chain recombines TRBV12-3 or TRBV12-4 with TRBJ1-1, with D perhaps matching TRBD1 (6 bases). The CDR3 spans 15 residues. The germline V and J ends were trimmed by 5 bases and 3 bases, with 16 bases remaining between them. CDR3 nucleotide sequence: TGTGCCAGCAGTGATACAGGGTCGGGGTACACTGAAGCTTTCTTT. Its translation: CASSDTGSGYTEAFF.

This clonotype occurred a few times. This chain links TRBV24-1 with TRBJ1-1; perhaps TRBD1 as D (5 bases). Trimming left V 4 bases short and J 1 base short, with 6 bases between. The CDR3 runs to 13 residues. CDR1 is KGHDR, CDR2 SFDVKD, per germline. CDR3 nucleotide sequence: TGTGCCACCAGTGACGGACAGAACACTGAAGCTTTCTTT. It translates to CATSDGQNTEAFF.

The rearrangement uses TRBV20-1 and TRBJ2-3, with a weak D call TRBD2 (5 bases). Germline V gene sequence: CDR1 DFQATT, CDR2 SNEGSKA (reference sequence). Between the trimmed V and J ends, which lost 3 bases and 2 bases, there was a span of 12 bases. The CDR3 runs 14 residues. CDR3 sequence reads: CSASVGLFTDTQYF. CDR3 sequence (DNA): TGCAGTGCTAGCGTCGGACTGTTCACAGATACGCAGTATTTT.